Shown below are 17 T cell receptor beta chains from a single sample sequenced in a study of OX40 agonist ivuxolimab in advanced cancers. Clones were sequenced by immunoSEQ multiplex PCR, and TCRdb holds only the in-frame ones, with some missing. The sample holds approximately 52,000 clones, roughly 78% seen once. The sequencing here drew on CD4+ or CD8+ T cells sorted from blood, taken in a trial of the OX40 agonist ivuxolimab. Every receptor here comes from an adult with an advanced solid tumor such as melanoma, head and neck, liver or kidney cancer.

The rearrangement links TRBV7-2 to TRBJ1-3; D unresolved. The germline V gene has CDR1 SGHTA and CDR2 FQGNSA. The CDR3 consists of 14 residues. Trimming shortened V by 1 base and J by 3 bases, and 7 bases separated the two germline ends. In nucleotides, the CDR3 is TGTGCCAGCAGCTTAGGGCGGGGTGGAAACACCATATATTTT. As protein: CASSLGRGGNTIYF.

The V and J genes are TRBV4-3 and TRBJ2-3; D unresolved. V gave up 0 bases and J gave up 2 bases, with 6 bases separating them. Looked up from germline, CDR1 is LGHNA and CDR2 is YSLEER. This CDR3 contains 14 residues. In DNA form, the CDR3 reads TGCGCCAGCAGCCAAGATGTTACCACAGATACGCAGTATTTT. As protein: CASSQDVTTDTQYF.

The count of this clone is one. J is TRBJ2-5 and V is TRBV5-6; no firm D call. The CDR3 has 14 amino acids. The V end lost 2 bases, the J end lost 2 bases, and 10 bases lay between the germline ends. The germline gives CDR1 SGHDT, CDR2 YYEEEE. CDR3 protein: CASSLEAFQETQYF. The CDR3 DNA reads as TGTGCCAGCAGCTTAGAGGCCTTTCAAGAGACCCAGTACTTC.

The chain is built from TRBV6-4 and TRBJ2-1; 8 bases align to TRBD1. CDR1 is MRHNA, CDR2 SNTAGT, per germline. The CDR3 extends over 13 amino acids. The J segment lost 4 bases and the V segment lost 8 bases, leaving 4 bases of the junction unmatched. CDR3 sequence (DNA): TGTGCCAGCTGGACAGGGCGTTACAATGAGCAGTTCTTC. Its protein is CASWTGRYNEQFF.

This chain uses TRBV19 with TRBJ2-2, with D hard to call. The CDR3 extends over 16 amino acids. Trimming took off 4 bases at V and 0 bases at J, with 12 bases between the two ends. From germline, CDR1 is LNHDA and CDR2 SQIVND (reference sequence). The CDR3 coding sequence is TGTGCCAGTAGTACCCGGTCGGCCTCGAACACCGGGGAGCTGTTTTTT. Protein sequence: CASSTRSASNTGELFF.

The V gene is TRBV7-2, the J gene TRBJ2-3; maybe TRBD2 (5 bases). The CDR3 spans 14 residues. Germline lookup yields CDR1 SGHTA and CDR2 FQGNSA. Trimming pared 1 base from V and 4 bases from J, leaving 9 bases between. CDR3 sequence: CASSLGTYPDTQYF. The CDR3 DNA is TGTGCCAGCAGCTTAGGGACTTACCCAGATACGCAGTATTTT.

This clone occurred a few times. Germline and junction disagree at one end, which may indicate a read error. This sequence joins TRBV18 and TRBJ2-1; 8 nucleotides match TRBD1. Germline V gives CDR1 KGHSH, CDR2 LQKENI. The CDR3 has 16 amino acids. The CDR3 loop reads CASSPPQGGSYNEQFF. The CDR3 region has the DNA TGTGCCAGCTCGCCACCACAGGGGGGTAGTTACAATGAGCAGTTCTTC.

This clone is labeled as medium-sized. V and J are TRBV28 and TRBJ2-7, with D possibly matching TRBD2 (6 bases). The CDR3 length is 15 residues. V gave up 5 bases and J gave up 0 bases, with 14 bases separating them. The germline CDR1 and CDR2 sequences are MDHEN and SYDVKM. The CDR3, as DNA: TGTGCCAGCAGTGACGTCCGGGGACTCTCCTACGAGCAGTACTTC. It codes for CASSDVRGLSYEQYF.

The genes are TRBV6-1 and TRBJ1-5, with a possible D match to TRBD1 (5 bases). V was pared by 10 bases and J by 6 bases, with 16 bases between. From germline, CDR1 is MNHNS and CDR2 SASEGT. This CDR3 has 13 residues. CDR3 in amino acids: CATSGGVGQPQHF. CDR3 nucleotide sequence: TGTGCCACATCCGGAGGGGTGGGTCAGCCCCAGCATTTT.

This sequence joins TRBV30 and TRBJ1-6; 7 bases agree with TRBD1. Germline assignment: CDR1 GTSNPN and CDR2 SVGIG (reference sequence). V dropped 2 bases and J dropped 7; count of bases not matched to a gene: 14. This CDR3 region has 17 residues. CDR3: CAWSLAIGTDGNSPLHF. The CDR3 region has the DNA TGTGCCTGGAGTCTAGCGATAGGGACAGACGGAAATTCACCCCTCCACTTT.

The chain is built from TRBV18 and TRBJ1-4; tentatively, D is TRBD1 (6 bases). Germline CDR1 and CDR2: KGHSH and LQKENI. V lost 6 bases to trimming and J lost 2 bases, with 16 bases between them. This CDR3 is built from 16 residues. The CDR3 nucleotides are TGTGCCAGCTCTCTTCTGCAGGGGAGGACTAATGAAAAACTGTTTTTT. Translation: CASSLLQGRTNEKLFF.

A few counts support this clone. The chain joins TRBV19 to TRBJ2-3; tentatively, D is TRBD2 (6 bases). CDR3 length: 16 residues. V gave up 5 bases and J gave up 0 bases, with 15 bases separating them. CDR1 and CDR2 (germline): LNHDA, SQIVND (reference sequence). In nucleotides, the CDR3 is TGTGCCAGTAGTGGAACTAGCCACCCTAGCACAGATACGCAGTATTTT. Amino acids: CASSGTSHPSTDTQYF.

This clone occurred a few times. The chain joins TRBV19 to TRBJ1-5; D is undetermined. Germline V gene sequence: CDR1 LNHDA, CDR2 SQIVND (reference sequence). CDR3 length: 13 amino acids. The V end was cut by 6 bases, the J end by 7 bases, with 13 bases between. This CDR3 is CASRRDRIQPQHF. CDR3 nucleotides: TGTGCCAGTAGGCGAGATAGGATACAGCCCCAGCATTTT.

The rearrangement links TRBV30 to TRBJ2-7, with D unclear. Germline CDR1 is GTSNPN and CDR2 is SVGIG (reference sequence). Trimming cost V 2 bases and J 3 bases, with 8 bases left between them. The CDR3 has 12 amino acids. The CDR3 sequence is CAWSHSGYEQYF. In DNA, the CDR3 is TGTGCCTGGAGTCATTCTGGCTACGAGCAGTACTTC.

This rearrangement joins TRBV4-1 to TRBJ1-2, with D perhaps matching TRBD1 (6 bases). Trimming took off 5 bases at V and 1 base at J, with 11 bases between the two ends. The CDR3 length is 14 residues. Germline CDR1 reads MGHRA; CDR2 reads YSYEKL. As DNA, the CDR3 is TGCGCCAGCAGCAGGACAGAACTTAACTATGGCTACACCTTC. Translation: CASSRTELNYGYTF.

This clone was found once. CDR3 bases: TGTGCCAGCAGCGTCATAGCCGGGGAGCTGTTTTTT. Its translation: CASSVIAGELFF. This chain joins TRBV9 and TRBJ2-2; D unclear. The V end lost 2 bases, the J end lost 6 bases, and 5 bases lay between the germline ends. Germline assignment: CDR1 SGDLS and CDR2 YYNGEE. The CDR3 spans 12 residues.

The chain is built from TRBV7-6 and TRBJ2-1; D is uncertain. The CDR3 loop spans 13 amino acids. Germline V gene sequence: CDR1 SGHVS, CDR2 FNYEAQ. Between the trimmed V and J ends, which lost 5 bases and 10 bases, there was a span of 15 bases. Here the CDR3 reads CASSLVTAGEQFF. Written as DNA, the CDR3 is TGTGCCAGCAGCCTAGTGACTGCTGGGGAGCAGTTCTTC.